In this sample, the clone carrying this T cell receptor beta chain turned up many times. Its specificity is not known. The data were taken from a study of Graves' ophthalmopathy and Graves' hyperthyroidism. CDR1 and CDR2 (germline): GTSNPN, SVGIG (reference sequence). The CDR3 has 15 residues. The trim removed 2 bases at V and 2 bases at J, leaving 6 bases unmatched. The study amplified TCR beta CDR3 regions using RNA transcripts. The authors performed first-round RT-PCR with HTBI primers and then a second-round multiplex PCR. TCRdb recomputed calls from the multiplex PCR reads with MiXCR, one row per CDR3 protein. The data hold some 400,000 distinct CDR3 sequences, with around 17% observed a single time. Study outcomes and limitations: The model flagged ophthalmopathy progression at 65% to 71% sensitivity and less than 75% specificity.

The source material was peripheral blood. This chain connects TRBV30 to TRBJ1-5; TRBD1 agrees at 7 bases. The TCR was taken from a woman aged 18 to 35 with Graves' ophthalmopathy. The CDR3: CAWSPIGQGNQPQHF. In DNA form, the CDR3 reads TGTGCCTGGAGTCCTATTGGACAGGGCAATCAGCCCCAGCATTTT.